This T cell receptor beta chain stems from a study of blood T cell repertoires in COVID-19 (dated by TCRdb to about 2020). Regarding the complete study: The collaborator samples originated in the United States, Italy and Spain and spanned the acute and convalescent phases of COVID-19. The material from the prospective study consisted of cDNA or gDNA derived from T cells, B-cell-depleted T cells, or PBMCs. Subjects who had been exposed to COVID-19, were actively infected with it, or had recovered from it provided the deeply sampled blood TCRbeta repertoires that made up the dataset. The repertoires were released in a freely available public database intended as a resource for research on the immune response to SARS-CoV-2. Samples came from the ongoing ImmuneRACE study (first 160 participants) plus 1,254 subjects from 6 global collaborators. A de-identified subject ID, COVID-19 status, age in years and sex were almost always included in the sample metadata. HLA class I and class II types, where available, came from metadata supplied by the sample provider rather than from assay-based typing.

Summary of the overall study and its limitations: The amount of clinical and demographic metadata varied by source and participant and was provided uncurated.

The collaborating institutions used their own protocols to collect whole blood in K2EDTA tubes. Collaborator samples were shipped for TCRbeta analysis as frozen whole blood, isolated PBMCs, or DNA extracted from either sample type. About this clone itself: There is no known antigen for this receptor. Base-call qualities are not available, and no considerably larger clone is one nucleotide away.

Based on the germline V gene, the CDR1 and CDR2 sequences are SGDLS and YYNGEE. V lost 1 base and J lost 7 bases, and the count of bases not matched to a germline gene is 8. From its cysteine to its phenylalanine, the CDR3 spans 15 amino acids. The read is trimmed to its CDR3 DNA, 45 bases read in frame from base 1. TCRbeta CDR3 regions were amplified from genomic DNA using the immunoSEQ Assay, a bias-controlled multiplex PCR. The paper's processing steps were these. Nucleated cell counts per sample were estimated from amplification of reference gene primers within the assay. To quantify the absolute abundance of each unique TCRbeta CDR3 rearrangement, sequence reads were collapsed and filtered. For each sample, productive Simpson clonality was calculated by taking the square root of Simpson's diversity index across productive rearrangements. Here the immuneACCESS table is served through TCRdb, limited to in-frame sequences with V and J called. Missing clones are a known gap in these copies; in checked studies unresolved V genes cover under half, and the rest lacks a known reason. The V and J calls and clone size are taken from that table; D and trimming were inferred from the DNA. The sample profile shows over 100,000 clones; 86% of them were found once. Almost 4.5% of the sample lies in the top ten.

The clonotype originates from a man aged 35-49 years with acute or convalescent COVID-19. Input material: peripheral blood. The chain links TRBV9 with TRBJ2-7, and 10 junctional nucleotides match TRBD1. The DNA sequence is given as TGTGCCAGCAGCGTAAGACAGGGGGCGACGGGAGAGCAGTACTTC. Its protein product is CASSVRQGATGEQYF.